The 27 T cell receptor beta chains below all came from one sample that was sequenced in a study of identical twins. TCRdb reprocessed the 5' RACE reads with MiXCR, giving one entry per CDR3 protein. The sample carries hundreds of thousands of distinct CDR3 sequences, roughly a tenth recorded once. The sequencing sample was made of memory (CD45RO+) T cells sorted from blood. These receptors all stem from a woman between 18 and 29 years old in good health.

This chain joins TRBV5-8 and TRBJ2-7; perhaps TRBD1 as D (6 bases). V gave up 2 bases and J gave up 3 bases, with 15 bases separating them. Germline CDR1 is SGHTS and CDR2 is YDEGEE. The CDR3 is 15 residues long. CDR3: CASSLTPGHIYEQYF. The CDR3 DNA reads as TGTGCCAGCAGCTTAACCCCGGGACATATCTACGAGCAGTACTTC.

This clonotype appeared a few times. The CDR3 region is CASSSHLGVTQETQYF. CDR3 coding DNA: TGTGCCAGCAGCTCGCACCTAGGGGTGACACAAGAGACCCAGTACTTC. V and J are TRBV7-9 and TRBJ2-5; maybe TRBD1 (5 bases). Germline CDR1 reads SEHNR; CDR2 reads FQNEAQ (reference sequence). The germline V and J ends were trimmed by 4 bases and 2 bases, with 17 bases remaining between them. The CDR3 has 16 residues. The variable domain in full, with the rest retrieved from reference TRBV7-9 and TRBJ2-5, is DTGVSQNPRHKITKRGQNVTFRCDPISEHNRLYWYRQTLGQGPEFLTYFQNEAQLEKSRLLSDRFSAERPKGSFSTLEIQRTEQGDSAMYLCASSSHLGVTQETQYFGPGTRLLVL.

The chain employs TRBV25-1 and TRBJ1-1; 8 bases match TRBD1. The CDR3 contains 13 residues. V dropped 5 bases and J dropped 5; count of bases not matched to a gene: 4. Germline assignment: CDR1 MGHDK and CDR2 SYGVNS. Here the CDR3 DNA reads TGTGCCAGCAGTCGGACAGGGAAGACTGAAGCTTTCTTT. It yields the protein CASSRTGKTEAFF.

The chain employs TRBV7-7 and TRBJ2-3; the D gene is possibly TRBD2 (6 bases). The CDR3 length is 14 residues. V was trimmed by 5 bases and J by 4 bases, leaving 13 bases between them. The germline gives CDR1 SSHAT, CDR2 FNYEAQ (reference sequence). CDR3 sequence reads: CASSVGWGADTQYF. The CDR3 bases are TGTGCCAGCAGCGTCGGGTGGGGGGCAGATACGCAGTATTTT.

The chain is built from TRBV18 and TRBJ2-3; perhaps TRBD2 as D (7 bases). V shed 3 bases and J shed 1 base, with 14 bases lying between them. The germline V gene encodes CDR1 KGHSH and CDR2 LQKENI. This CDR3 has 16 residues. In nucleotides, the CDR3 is TGTGCCAGCTCACCCCCGGGGGGCGTAGGCACAGATACGCAGTATTTT. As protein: CASSPPGGVGTDTQYF. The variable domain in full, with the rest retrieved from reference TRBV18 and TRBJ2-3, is NAGVMQNPRHLVRRRGQEARLRCSPMKGHSHVYWYRQLPEEGLKFMVYLQKENIIDESGMPKERFSAEFPKEGPSILRIQQVVRGDSAAYFCASSPPGGVGTDTQYFGPGTRLTVL.

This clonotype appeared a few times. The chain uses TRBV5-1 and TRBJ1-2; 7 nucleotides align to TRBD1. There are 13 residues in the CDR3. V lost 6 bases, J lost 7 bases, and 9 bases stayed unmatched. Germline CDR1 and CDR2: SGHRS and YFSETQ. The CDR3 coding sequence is TGCGCCAGCACCCCAGGGGGGGGGAGTGGCTACACCTTC. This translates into CASTPGGGSGYTF.

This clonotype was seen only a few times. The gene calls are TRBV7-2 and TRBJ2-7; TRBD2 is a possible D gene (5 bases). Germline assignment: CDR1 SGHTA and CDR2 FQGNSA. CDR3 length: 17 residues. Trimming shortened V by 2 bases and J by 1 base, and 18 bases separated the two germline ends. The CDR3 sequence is CASSLRQTGSYSYEQYF. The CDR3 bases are TGTGCCAGCAGCTTAAGGCAAACGGGGTCCTATTCCTACGAGCAGTACTTC.

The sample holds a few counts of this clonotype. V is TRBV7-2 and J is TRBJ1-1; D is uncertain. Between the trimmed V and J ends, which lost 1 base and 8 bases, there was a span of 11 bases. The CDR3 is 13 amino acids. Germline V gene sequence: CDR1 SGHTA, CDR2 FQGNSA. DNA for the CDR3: TGTGCCAGCAGCTTAGGGACTGCCCGAGAAGCTTTCTTT. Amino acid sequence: CASSLGTAREAFF.

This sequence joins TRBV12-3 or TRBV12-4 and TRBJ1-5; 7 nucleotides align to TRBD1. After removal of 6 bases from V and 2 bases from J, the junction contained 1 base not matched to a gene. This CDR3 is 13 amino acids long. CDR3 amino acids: CASSTGGNQPQHF. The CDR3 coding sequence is TGTGCCAGCAGCACAGGGGGCAATCAGCCCCAGCATTTT.

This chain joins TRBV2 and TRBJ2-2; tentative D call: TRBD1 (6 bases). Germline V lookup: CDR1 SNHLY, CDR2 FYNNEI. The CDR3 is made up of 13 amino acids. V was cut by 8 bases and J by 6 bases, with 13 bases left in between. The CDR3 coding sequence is TGTGCCAGCGAGGGAGAGGGGGCCGGGGAGCTGTTTTTT. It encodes CASEGEGAGELFF.

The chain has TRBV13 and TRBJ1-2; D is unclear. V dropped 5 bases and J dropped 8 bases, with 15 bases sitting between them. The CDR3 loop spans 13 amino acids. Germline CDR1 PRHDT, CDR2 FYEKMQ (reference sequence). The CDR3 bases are TGTGCCAGCAGCCCGACGACTCGGGAAGGCTACACCTTC. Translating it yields CASSPTTREGYTF.

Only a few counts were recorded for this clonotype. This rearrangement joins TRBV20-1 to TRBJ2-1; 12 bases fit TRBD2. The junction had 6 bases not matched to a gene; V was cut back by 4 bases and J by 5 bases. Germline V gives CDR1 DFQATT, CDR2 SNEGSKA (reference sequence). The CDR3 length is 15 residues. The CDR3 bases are TGCAGTGCTACCCGACTAGCGGGGGTAAACAATGAGCAGTTCTTC. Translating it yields CSATRLAGVNNEQFF.

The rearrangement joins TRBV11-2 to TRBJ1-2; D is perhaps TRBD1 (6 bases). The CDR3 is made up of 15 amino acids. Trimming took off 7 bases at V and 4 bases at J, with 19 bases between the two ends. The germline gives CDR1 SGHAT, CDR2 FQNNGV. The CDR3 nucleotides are TGTGCCAGCACAAGAGATCCCGGGACATTCTATGGCTACACCTTC. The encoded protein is CASTRDPGTFYGYTF.

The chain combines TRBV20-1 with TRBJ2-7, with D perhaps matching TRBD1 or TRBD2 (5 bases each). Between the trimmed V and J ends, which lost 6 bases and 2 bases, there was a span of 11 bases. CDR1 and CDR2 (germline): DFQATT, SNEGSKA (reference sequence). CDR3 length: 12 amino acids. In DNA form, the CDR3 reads TGCAGTGCGGGGGACCTGCCCTACGAGCAGTACTTC. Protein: CSAGDLPYEQYF.

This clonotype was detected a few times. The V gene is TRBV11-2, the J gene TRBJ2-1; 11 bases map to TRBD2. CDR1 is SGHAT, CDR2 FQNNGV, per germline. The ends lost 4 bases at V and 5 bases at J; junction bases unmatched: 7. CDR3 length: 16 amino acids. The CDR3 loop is CASSSYSGRGNNEQFF. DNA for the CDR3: TGTGCCAGCAGCTCCTATAGCGGGAGGGGAAACAATGAGCAGTTCTTC.

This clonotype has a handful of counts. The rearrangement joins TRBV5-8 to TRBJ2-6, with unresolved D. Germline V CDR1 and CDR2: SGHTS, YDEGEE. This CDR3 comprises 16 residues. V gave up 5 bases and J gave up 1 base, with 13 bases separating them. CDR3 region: CASRLTVGSGANVLTF. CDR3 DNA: TGTGCCAGCAGGTTAACCGTGGGGTCTGGGGCCAACGTCCTGACTTTC. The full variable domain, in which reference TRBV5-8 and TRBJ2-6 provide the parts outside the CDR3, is EAGVTQSPTHLIKTRGQQATLRCSPISGHTSVYWYQQALGLGLQFLLWYDEGEERNRGNFPPRFSGRQFPNYSSELNVNALELEDSALYLCASRLTVGSGANVLTFGAGSRLTVL.

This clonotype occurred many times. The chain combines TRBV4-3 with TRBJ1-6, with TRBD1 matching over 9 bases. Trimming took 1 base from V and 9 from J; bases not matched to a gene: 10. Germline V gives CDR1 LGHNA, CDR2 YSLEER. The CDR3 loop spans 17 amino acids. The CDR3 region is CASSQGTGVERSSPLHF. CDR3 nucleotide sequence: TGCGCCAGCAGCCAAGGGACAGGGGTTGAACGGAGTTCACCCCTCCACTTT.

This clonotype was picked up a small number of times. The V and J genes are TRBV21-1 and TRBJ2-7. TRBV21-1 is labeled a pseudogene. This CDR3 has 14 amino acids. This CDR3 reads CASSALASSYEQYF. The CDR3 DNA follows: TGTGCCAGCAGTGCGCTTGCCTCCTCCTACGAGCAGTACTTC.

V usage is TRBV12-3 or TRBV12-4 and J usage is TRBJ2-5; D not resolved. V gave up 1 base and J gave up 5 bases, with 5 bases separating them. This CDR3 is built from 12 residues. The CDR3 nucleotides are TGTGCCAGCAGTTTAGATTCGGAGACCCAGTACTTC. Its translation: CASSLDSETQYF.

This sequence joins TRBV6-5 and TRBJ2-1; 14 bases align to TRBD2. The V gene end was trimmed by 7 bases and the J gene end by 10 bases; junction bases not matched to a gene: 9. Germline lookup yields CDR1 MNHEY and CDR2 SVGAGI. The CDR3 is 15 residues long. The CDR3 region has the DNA TGTGCCAGCAATTTATGGACTAGCGGGAGGAAAGAGCAGTTCTTC. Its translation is CASNLWTSGRKEQFF.

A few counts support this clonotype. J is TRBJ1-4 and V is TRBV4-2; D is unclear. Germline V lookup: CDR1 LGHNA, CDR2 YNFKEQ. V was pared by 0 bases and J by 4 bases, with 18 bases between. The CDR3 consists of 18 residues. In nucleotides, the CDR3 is TGTGCCAGCAGCCAAGATATTAATGTGGGGAGGCTTAATGAAAAACTGTTTTTT. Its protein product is CASSQDINVGRLNEKLFF.

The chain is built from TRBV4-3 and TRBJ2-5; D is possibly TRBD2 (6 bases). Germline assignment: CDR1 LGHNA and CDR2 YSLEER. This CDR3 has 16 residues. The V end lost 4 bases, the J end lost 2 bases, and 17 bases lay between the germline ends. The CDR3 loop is CASSRGLGGAQETQYF. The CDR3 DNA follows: TGCGCCAGCAGCCGAGGGTTGGGCGGGGCTCAAGAGACCCAGTACTTC.

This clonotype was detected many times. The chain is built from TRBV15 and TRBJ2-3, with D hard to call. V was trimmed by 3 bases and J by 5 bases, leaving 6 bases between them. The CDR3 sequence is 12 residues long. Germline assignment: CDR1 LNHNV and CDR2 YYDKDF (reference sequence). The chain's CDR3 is CATSRQGDTQYF. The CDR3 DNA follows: TGTGCCACCAGCAGGCAAGGAGATACGCAGTATTTT.

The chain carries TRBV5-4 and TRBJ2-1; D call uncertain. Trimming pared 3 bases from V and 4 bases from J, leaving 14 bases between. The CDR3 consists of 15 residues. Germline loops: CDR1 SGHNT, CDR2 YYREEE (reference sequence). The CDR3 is CASSSIARSYNEQFF. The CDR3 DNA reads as TGTGCCAGCAGCTCGATTGCGCGTTCGTACAATGAGCAGTTCTTC.

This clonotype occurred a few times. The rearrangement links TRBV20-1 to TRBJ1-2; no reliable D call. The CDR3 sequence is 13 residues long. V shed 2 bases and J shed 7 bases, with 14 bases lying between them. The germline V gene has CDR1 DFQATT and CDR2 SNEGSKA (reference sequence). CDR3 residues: CSARNRAGPGYTF. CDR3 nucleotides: TGCAGTGCTAGAAATCGGGCAGGTCCTGGCTACACCTTC.

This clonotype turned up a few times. Here the CDR3 reads CASSYTMNGELFF. The CDR3 bases are TGTGCCAGCAGTTACACTATGAACGGGGAGCTGTTTTTT. This rearrangement joins TRBV6-2 or TRBV6-3 to TRBJ2-2; D remains unclear. The CDR3 extends over 13 amino acids. Germline V gene sequence: CDR1 MNHEY, CDR2 SVGEGT. Between the trimmed V and J ends, which lost 2 bases and 7 bases, there was a span of 8 bases.

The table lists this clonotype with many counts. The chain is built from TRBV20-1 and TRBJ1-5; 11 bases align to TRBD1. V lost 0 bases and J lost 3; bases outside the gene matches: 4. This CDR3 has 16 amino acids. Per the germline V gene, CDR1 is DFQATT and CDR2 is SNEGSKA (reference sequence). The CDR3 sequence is CSARDSDRGLNQPQHF. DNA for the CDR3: TGCAGTGCTAGAGATTCGGACAGGGGGCTCAATCAGCCCCAGCATTTT.